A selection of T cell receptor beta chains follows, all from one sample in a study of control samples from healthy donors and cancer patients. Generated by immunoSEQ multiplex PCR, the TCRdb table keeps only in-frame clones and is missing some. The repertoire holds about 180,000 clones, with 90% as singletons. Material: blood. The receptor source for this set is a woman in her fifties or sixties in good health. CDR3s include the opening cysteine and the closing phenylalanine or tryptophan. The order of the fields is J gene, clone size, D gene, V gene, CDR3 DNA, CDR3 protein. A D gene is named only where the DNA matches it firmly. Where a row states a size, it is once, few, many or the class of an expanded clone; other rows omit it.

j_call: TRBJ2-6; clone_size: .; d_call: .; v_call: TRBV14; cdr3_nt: TGTGCCAGCAGCCCGTGGGACACGGACTCTGGGGCCAACGTCCTGACTTTC; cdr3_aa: CASSPWDTDSGANVLTF
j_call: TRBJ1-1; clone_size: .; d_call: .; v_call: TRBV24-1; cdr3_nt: TGTGCCACCAGTGCCTTGGGAGGAGAAGCTTTCTTT; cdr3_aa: CATSALGGEAFF
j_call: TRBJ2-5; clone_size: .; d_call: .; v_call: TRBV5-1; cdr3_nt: TGCGCCAGCAGCACCGGGACTCAAGGGGCCCAAGAGACCCAGTACTTC; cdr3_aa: CASSTGTQGAQETQYF
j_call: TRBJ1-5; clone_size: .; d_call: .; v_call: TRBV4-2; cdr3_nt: TGTGCCAGCAGCCAAGGTGTTCAGGGCCCCAATCAGCCCCAGCATTTT; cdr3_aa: CASSQGVQGPNQPQHF
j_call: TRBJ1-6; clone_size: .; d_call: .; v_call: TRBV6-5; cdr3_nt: TGTGCCAGCAGTCAGCGCAATTCACCCCTCCACTTT; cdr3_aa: CASSQRNSPLHF
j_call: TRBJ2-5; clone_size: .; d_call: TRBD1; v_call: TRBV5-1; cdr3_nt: TGCGCCAGCAGCCCCGGGACAGGCATCCAAGAGACCCAGTACTTC; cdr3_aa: CASSPGTGIQETQYF
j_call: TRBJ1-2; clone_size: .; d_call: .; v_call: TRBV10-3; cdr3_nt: TGTGCCATCAGTGAGAAGGTCGGCAACTATGGCTACACCTTC; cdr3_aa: CAISEKVGNYGYTF
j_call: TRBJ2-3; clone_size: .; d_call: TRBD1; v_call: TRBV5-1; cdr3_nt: TGCGCCAGCAGCTTGAGGACAGGGGGCTATAGCACAGATACGCAGTATTTT; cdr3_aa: CASSLRTGGYSTDTQYF
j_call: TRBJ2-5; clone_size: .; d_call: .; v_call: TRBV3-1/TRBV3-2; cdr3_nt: TGTGCCACCCATAGGCGGGCAGGGCCTTTGGAGACCCAGTACTTC; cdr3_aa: CATHRRAGPLETQYF
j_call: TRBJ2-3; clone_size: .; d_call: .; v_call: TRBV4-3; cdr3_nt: TGCGCCAGCAGCCAAGATACGGGCACAGATACGCAGTATTTT; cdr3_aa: CASSQDTGTDTQYF
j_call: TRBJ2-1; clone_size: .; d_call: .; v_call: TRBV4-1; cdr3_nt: TGCGCCAGCAGCCAATTTTTCCCCGGACACGGAAACAATGAGCAGTTCTTC; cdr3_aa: CASSQFFPGHGNNEQFF
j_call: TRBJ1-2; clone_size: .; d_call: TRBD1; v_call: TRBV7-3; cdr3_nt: TGTGCCAGCAGCTTTACAGGGGACGGAACCTATGGCTACACCTTC; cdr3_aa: CASSFTGDGTYGYTF
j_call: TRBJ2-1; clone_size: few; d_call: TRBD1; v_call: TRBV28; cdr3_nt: TGTGCCAGCAGTTTATTCTCTGGGGACAGGGGGAATGAGCAGTTCTTC; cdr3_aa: CASSLFSGDRGNEQFF
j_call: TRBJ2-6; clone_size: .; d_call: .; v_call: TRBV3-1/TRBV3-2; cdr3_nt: TGTGCCAGCAGCCAAGACCCCGCCGGACTCTCTGGGGCCAACGTCCTGACTTTC; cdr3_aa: CASSQDPAGLSGANVLTF
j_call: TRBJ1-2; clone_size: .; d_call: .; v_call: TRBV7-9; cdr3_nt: TGCGCCAGCAGCCGACAACAATCGGCCTATGGCTACACCTTC; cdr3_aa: CASSRQQSAYGYTF
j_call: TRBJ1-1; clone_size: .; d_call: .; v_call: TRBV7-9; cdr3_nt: TGTGCCAGCAGCTTAGGACATATGAACACTGAAGCTTTCTTT; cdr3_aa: CASSLGHMNTEAFF
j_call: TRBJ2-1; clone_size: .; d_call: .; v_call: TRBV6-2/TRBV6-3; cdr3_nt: TGTGCCAGCAGTTACTCGCGGGGTGGGTCCTACAATGAGCAGTTCTTC; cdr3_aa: CASSYSRGGSYNEQFF
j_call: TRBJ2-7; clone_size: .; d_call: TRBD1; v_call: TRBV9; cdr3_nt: TGTGCCAGCAGCGTCCCGGACAGGGGGGCCTACGAGCAGTACTTC; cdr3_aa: CASSVPDRGAYEQYF
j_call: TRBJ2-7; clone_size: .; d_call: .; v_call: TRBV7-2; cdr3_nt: TGTGCCAGCAGCTTAGGAGGCGGGACATTCTCCTACGAGCAGTACTTC; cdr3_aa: CASSLGGGTFSYEQYF
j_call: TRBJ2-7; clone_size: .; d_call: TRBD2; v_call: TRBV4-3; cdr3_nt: TGCGCCAGCAGCCAAGACCCACCCTTTCAAGCGGGGCCGTCCTACGAGCAGTACTTC; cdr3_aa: CASSQDPPFQAGPSYEQYF
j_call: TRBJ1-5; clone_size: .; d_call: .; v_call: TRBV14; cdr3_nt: TGTGCCAGCAGCCAAGGAGATAGCCAGCCCCAGCATTTT; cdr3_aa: CASSQGDSQPQHF
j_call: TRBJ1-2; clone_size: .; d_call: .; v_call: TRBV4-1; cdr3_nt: TGCGCCAGCAGCAGTCTTGGGGACTATGGCTACACCTTC; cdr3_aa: CASSSLGDYGYTF
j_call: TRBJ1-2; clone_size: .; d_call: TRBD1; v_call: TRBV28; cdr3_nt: TGTGCCAGCGGAACACACCTCGACAGGGGACGGGATGGCTACACCTTC; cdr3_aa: CASGTHLDRGRDGYTF
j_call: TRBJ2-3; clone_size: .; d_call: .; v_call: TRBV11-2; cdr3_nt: TGTGCCAGCAGCTCAAATTCGGATACGCAGTATTTT; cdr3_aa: CASSSNSDTQYF
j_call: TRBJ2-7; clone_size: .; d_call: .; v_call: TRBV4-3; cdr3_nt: TGCGCCAGCAGCCAAGAAGGCTGGATCTACGAGCAGTACTTC; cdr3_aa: CASSQEGWIYEQYF
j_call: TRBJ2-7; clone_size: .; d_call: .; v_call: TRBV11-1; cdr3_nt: TGTGCCAGCAGCCGAAGCTCCTACGAGCAGTACTTC; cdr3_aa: CASSRSSYEQYF
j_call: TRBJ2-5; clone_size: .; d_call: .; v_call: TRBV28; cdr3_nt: TGTGCCAGTCGGCCGGGGGGCTCCCAAGAGACCCAGTACTTC; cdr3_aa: CASRPGGSQETQYF
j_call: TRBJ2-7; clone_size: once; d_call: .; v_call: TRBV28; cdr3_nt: TGTGCCAGCACTTTAAGTGGTTCCTACGAGCAGTACTTC; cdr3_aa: CASTLSGSYEQYF